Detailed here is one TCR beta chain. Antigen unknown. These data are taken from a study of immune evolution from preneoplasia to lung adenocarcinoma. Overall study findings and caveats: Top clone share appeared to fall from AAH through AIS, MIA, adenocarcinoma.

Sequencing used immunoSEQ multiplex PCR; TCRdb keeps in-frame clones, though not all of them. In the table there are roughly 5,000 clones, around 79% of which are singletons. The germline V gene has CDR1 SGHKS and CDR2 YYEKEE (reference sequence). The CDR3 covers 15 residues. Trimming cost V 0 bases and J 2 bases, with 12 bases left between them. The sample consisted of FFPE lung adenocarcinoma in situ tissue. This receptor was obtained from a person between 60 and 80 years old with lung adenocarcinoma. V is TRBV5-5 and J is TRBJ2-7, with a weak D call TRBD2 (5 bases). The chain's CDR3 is CASSLVPGITYEQYF. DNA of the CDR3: TGTGCCAGCAGCTTGGTTCCGGGAATTACCTACGAGCAGTACTTC. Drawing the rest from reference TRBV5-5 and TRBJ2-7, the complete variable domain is DAGVTQSPTHLIKTRGQQVTLRCSPISGHKSVSWYQQVLGQGPQFIFQYYEKEERGRGNFPDRFSARQFPNYSSELNVNALLLGDSALYLCASSLVPGITYEQYFGPGTRLTVT.